These T cell receptor beta chains were read from a single sample in a study of blood T cell repertoires in COVID-19. Here immunoSEQ multiplex PCR was the method, and the copy in TCRdb shows in-frame clones only, minus some. The sample contains under 200,000 clones, roughly 83% of which appear only once. Material: peripheral blood. Every receptor here comes from a woman aged 55-75 years with acute or convalescent COVID-19. CDR3s include the opening cysteine and the closing phenylalanine or tryptophan. Each record gives: J gene, D gene, clone size, V gene, CDR3 DNA, CDR3 protein. D genes are given only for firm matches. The listing skips clone size in some rows; elsewhere it reads once, few, many or a size class.

>TRBJ2-7|-|-|TRBV6-2/TRBV6-3
TGTGCCAGCAGCGATCAGGGATCCTTTCCCTACGAGCAGTACTTC
CASSDQGSFPYEQYF
>TRBJ2-1|TRBD1|-|TRBV7-9
TGTGCCAGCAGCAGATTACGGGACAGCTACAATGAGCAGTTCTTC
CASSRLRDSYNEQFF
>TRBJ2-6|TRBD1|-|TRBV7-2
TGTGCCAGCAGCTTAGGCAGACAGGGGGTCTCTGGGGCCAACGTCCTGACTTTC
CASSLGRQGVSGANVLTF
>TRBJ2-7|TRBD1|-|TRBV10-3
TGTGCCATCAGTGGGTTACGCCGGGACAGGAGCTCCTACGAGCAGTACTTC
CAISGLRRDRSSYEQYF
>TRBJ1-2|TRBD1|-|TRBV7-6
TGTGCCAGCAGCTCGCACGGGACAGGGGACTATGGCTACACCTTC
CASSSHGTGDYGYTF
>TRBJ1-1|TRBD1|-|TRBV6-2/TRBV6-3
TGTGCCAGCAGTTACGGAGGGACAGGAGGAACTGAAGCTTTCTTT
CASSYGGTGGTEAFF
>TRBJ1-1|-|once|TRBV28
TGTGCCAGCCGCCGAGTCATGAACACTGAAGCTTTCTTT
CASRRVMNTEAFF
>TRBJ1-5|-|once|TRBV2
TGTGCCAGCAGTGAGACAGATTATAGCAATCAGCCCCAGCATTTT
CASSETDYSNQPQHF
>TRBJ2-3|-|-|TRBV19
TGTGCCAGTAGTAACCCCACTTTCCCTTCTCATACGCAGTATTTT
CASSNPTFPSHTQYF
>TRBJ2-2|-|-|TRBV7-2
TGTGCCAGCAGCGTCACCGGGACTCAGAACACCGGGGAGCTGTTTTTT
CASSVTGTQNTGELFF
>TRBJ2-3|TRBD2|-|TRBV2
TGTGCCAGCAATCCGGGACTAGCGGGGGGCACAGATACGCAGTATTTT
CASNPGLAGGTDTQYF
>TRBJ1-1|-|-|TRBV27
TGTGCCAGCAGTCCCGGTCTCCCAACCGCAAACACTGAAGCTTTCTTT
CASSPGLPTANTEAFF
>TRBJ1-2|-|-|TRBV12-3/TRBV12-4
TGTGCCAGCAGTACAGACAACTATGGCTACACCTTC
CASSTDNYGYTF
>TRBJ1-2|TRBD1|-|TRBV24-1
TGTGCCACCAGTGAAACGACAGGGTATGGCTACACCTTC
CATSETTGYGYTF
>TRBJ1-3|TRBD1|-|TRBV7-8
TGTGCCAGCAGCTCCGGACAGGGGTCTGGAAACACCATATATTTT
CASSSGQGSGNTIYF
>TRBJ1-1|TRBD1|-|TRBV29-1
TGCAGCGTGCGGACAGGAATGACTGAAGCTTTCTTT
CSVRTGMTEAFF
>TRBJ1-1|-|-|TRBV18
TGTGCCAGCTCACCACAGGGACATAACACTGAAGCTTTCTTT
CASSPQGHNTEAFF
>TRBJ2-6|-|-|TRBV5-1
TGCGCCAGCAGCTTGCAGGGGTTTGGGGCCAACGTCCTGACTTTC
CASSLQGFGANVLTF
>TRBJ2-5|TRBD2|once|TRBV9
TGTGCCAGCAGCGTAGATTTGGGACTAGGTCAAGAGACCCAGTACTTC
CASSVDLGLGQETQYF
>TRBJ2-7|-|once|TRBV13
TGTGCCAGCAGCTTAGTGGGAGGCGAGCAGTACTTC
CASSLVGGEQYF
>TRBJ1-6|TRBD1|-|TRBV27
TGTGCCAGCAGTTCGCCCGGACAGGGAGGCCCTAGGTCACCCCTCCACTTT
CASSSPGQGGPRSPLHF
>TRBJ2-1|TRBD2|once|TRBV18
TGTGCCAGCTCACCTTCGGGACTAGCGGGGGGAATTGAGCAGTTCTTC
CASSPSGLAGGIEQFF
>TRBJ2-1|-|few|TRBV5-4
TGTGCCAGCAGCTTGGCCAACCGTCTGAGCTCCTACAATGAGCAGTTCTTC
CASSLANRLSSYNEQFF
>TRBJ1-2|TRBD1|-|TRBV6-5
TGTGCCAGCAGTTACGACAGGGACATCTATGGCTACACCTTC
CASSYDRDIYGYTF
>TRBJ1-6|TRBD1|-|TRBV4-1
TGCGCCAGCAGCCCCGGGACAGGGGGTCGATCACCCCTCCACTTT
CASSPGTGGRSPLHF
>TRBJ2-7|TRBD1|-|TRBV19
TGTGCCAGTAGTATCCAGGGGGAAGGCTACGAGCAGTACTTC
CASSIQGEGYEQYF
>TRBJ1-1|-|-|TRBV4-2
TGTGCCAGCAGCCTCCCCGGAACCTCGGGCACTGAAGCTTTCTTT
CASSLPGTSGTEAFF
>TRBJ2-7|TRBD1|medium-sized|TRBV29-1
TGCAGCGTTCTCATTTGGACAGGGGTGACGGACGAGCAGTACTTC
CSVLIWTGVTDEQYF
>TRBJ2-7|-|-|TRBV6-5
TGTGCCAGCAGTTCCTGGGACACCTACGAGCAGTACTTC
CASSSWDTYEQYF
>TRBJ2-7|-|few|TRBV6-5
TGTGCCAGCAGTTACTCTGGCATCTCCCCCTACGAGCAGTACTTC
CASSYSGISPYEQYF
>TRBJ1-1|TRBD1|-|TRBV3-1/TRBV3-2
TGTGCCAGCAGCCATACGACAGGGGAGACTGAAGCTTTCTTT
CASSHTTGETEAFF
>TRBJ1-4|-|-|TRBV6-1
TGTGCCAGCAGTCCCGCGGGGGGGACTAATGAAAAACTGTTTTTT
CASSPAGGTNEKLFF
>TRBJ1-5|-|-|TRBV20-1
TGCAGTGCTAGTGTGACAGTCGATCAGCCCCAGCATTTT
CSASVTVDQPQHF
>TRBJ2-7|-|-|TRBV28
TGTGCCAGCAGTTCCATCCACTACGAGCAGTACTTC
CASSSIHYEQYF
>TRBJ1-2|TRBD1|-|TRBV27
TGTGCCAGCAGGAACCTAACAGGGGCCCAAAGAAATGGCTACACCTTC
CASRNLTGAQRNGYTF
>TRBJ1-3|TRBD1|-|TRBV7-9
TGTGCCAGCAGCCTGACAGGGGAAGCTGGAAACACCATATATTTT
CASSLTGEAGNTIYF
>TRBJ1-3|-|-|TRBV5-1
TGCGCCAGCAGCTTATCTTCAGGGAGAAACACCATATATTTT
CASSLSSGRNTIYF
>TRBJ2-5|-|few|TRBV19
TGTGCCAGTAGGCTTGCGGGGTTAGAGACCCAGTACTTC
CASRLAGLETQYF
>TRBJ1-4|-|-|TRBV5-1
TGCGCCAGCAGCTTCGGAGGGTCGGGTGAAAAACTGTTTTTT
CASSFGGSGEKLFF
>TRBJ2-3|-|-|TRBV11-3
TGTGCCAGCAGCTTAGGTGTCGGGGGGACAGGCAAAACAGATACGCAGTATTTT
CASSLGVGGTGKTDTQYF
>TRBJ1-6|TRBD1|-|TRBV19
TGTGCCAGTAGCCGGGACAGGTATAATTCACCCCTCCACTTT
CASSRDRYNSPLHF
>TRBJ2-7|TRBD1|-|TRBV5-5
TGTGCCAGCAGCTTGGTGGGACAGGGATACGAGCAGTACTTC
CASSLVGQGYEQYF
>TRBJ2-1|TRBD2|-|TRBV5-1
TGCGCCAGCAGCTTGCGGCCGGCGGGGGGGACCGATGAGCAGTTCTTC
CASSLRPAGGTDEQFF
>TRBJ1-1|TRBD1|-|TRBV7-6
TGTGCCAGCAGCTTAGGACAGGGATTGGCTTTCTTT
CASSLGQGLAFF
>TRBJ1-5|-|-|TRBV5-4
TGTGCCAGCAGCTTGATGGGCCAGGGGCAGGGTCAGCCCCAGCATTTT
CASSLMGQGQGQPQHF
>TRBJ1-2|TRBD1|-|TRBV12-3/TRBV12-4
TGTGCCAGCAGTATGGACAGGGTCGGCTACACCTTC
CASSMDRVGYTF
>TRBJ1-3|-|-|TRBV29-1
TGCAGCGTTGATGTCGGCAGGGGCTCTGGAAACACCATATATTTT
CSVDVGRGSGNTIYF
>TRBJ1-5|-|-|TRBV6-5
TGTGCCAGCAGTTACTTTCGGGGGGCTCAGCCCCAGCATTTT
CASSYFRGAQPQHF
>TRBJ1-6|-|few|TRBV5-5
TGTGCCAGCAGCAAGACAGTAACCAATTCACCCCTCCACTTT
CASSKTVTNSPLHF
>TRBJ1-2|-|few|TRBV5-4
TGTGCCAGCAGCTTGGCTGCAGGTCCTAAGGGCTACACCTTC
CASSLAAGPKGYTF
>TRBJ2-2|TRBD2|once|TRBV7-9
TGTGCCAGCAGACCCGCGGGGGGGGCCATCACCGGGGAGCTGTTTTTT
CASRPAGGAITGELFF
>TRBJ2-6|-|-|TRBV24-1
TGTGCCACCAGTGATAAACAGGGATCCGGGGCCAACGTCCTGACTTTC
CATSDKQGSGANVLTF
>TRBJ1-2|-|-|TRBV5-8
TGTGCCAGCAGCTTTTACAGCCCGGCTGGCTACACCTTC
CASSFYSPAGYTF
>TRBJ2-7|TRBD2|-|TRBV7-9
TGTGCCAGCAGCCTGCACACTAGCGCCGCCGAGCAGTACTTC
CASSLHTSAAEQYF
>TRBJ1-3|TRBD1|-|TRBV15
TGTGCCACCAGCAGAACAAATACAGGGGGCGGAAACACCATATATTTT
CATSRTNTGGGNTIYF